These 5 T cell receptor beta chains were all obtained from the same sample, sequenced in a study of blood T cell repertoires in COVID-19. TCRdb keeps only in-frame clones here, not all; method: immunoSEQ multiplex PCR. The sample consists of 140,000 to 150,000 clones, roughly 80% of them appearing once. Sequenced: peripheral blood. These receptors were collected from a middle-aged woman with active or convalescent COVID-19.

CDR3 amino acids: CASSYGGAGDPTGELFF. In DNA, the CDR3 is TGTGCCAGCAGTTACGGAGGCGCGGGGGATCCCACCGGGGAGCTGTTTTTT. This chain connects TRBV6-2 or TRBV6-3 to TRBJ2-2, with TRBD2 matching 7 bases. Trimming took 2 bases from V and 4 from J; bases not matched to a gene: 10. This CDR3 comprises 17 residues. Germline values: CDR1 MNHEY, CDR2 SVGEGT.

This chain uses TRBV5-1 with TRBJ2-1; TRBD2 matches at 13 bases. Per the germline V gene, CDR1 is SGHRS and CDR2 is YFSETQ. CDR3 length: 18 residues. V shed 2 bases, J shed 0 bases, and the junction held 5 bases outside the gene matches. The CDR3 spells CASSFRTSGGTSYNEQFF. CDR3 sequence (DNA): TGCGCCAGCAGCTTTCGGACTAGCGGGGGAACCTCCTACAATGAGCAGTTCTTC.

The chain uses TRBV27 and TRBJ2-7; TRBD2 might be the D (6 bases). CDR3 size: 16 residues. CDR1 and CDR2 from the germline V gene are MNHEY and SMNVEV (reference sequence). Between the trimmed V and J ends, which lost 0 bases and 7 bases, there was a span of 19 bases. The CDR3 DNA reads TGTGCCAGCAGTTTATCGGGGGACTGGCTGTGGAAGGAGCAGTACTTC. This encodes CASSLSGDWLWKEQYF.

The sample holds one count of this clone. The chain is built from TRBV18 and TRBJ2-3; D is possibly TRBD1 (7 bases). Per germline, CDR1 KGHSH and CDR2 LQKENI. The V gene lost 2 bases and the J gene lost 1 base, with 13 bases spanning the gap. There are 16 residues in the CDR3. CDR3 region: CASSPASRGGTDTQYF. CDR3 bases: TGTGCCAGCTCACCAGCGAGCAGGGGGGGCACAGATACGCAGTATTTT.

This clone was observed a single time. The J gene is TRBJ1-4, the V gene TRBV28; TRBD1 is a possible D gene (6 bases). CDR1 MDHEN and CDR2 SYDVKM come from the germline V gene. There are 14 residues in the CDR3. Trimming left V 3 bases short and J 13 bases short, with 18 bases between. The CDR3 DNA reads TGTGCCAGCAGTTTGGGAAGGGGGGGTAGTCGACTGTTTTTT. This codes for CASSLGRGGSRLFF. The full variable domain, rest sourced from reference TRBV28 and TRBJ1-4, is DVKVTQSSRYLVKRTGEKVFLECVQDMDHENMFWYRQDPGLGLRLIYFSYDVKMKEKGDIPEGYSVSREKKERFSLILESASTNQTSMYLCASSLGRGGSRLFFGSGTQLSVL.